What follows describes a single T cell receptor beta chain. Its antigen remains unknown. These data are taken from a study of cytomegalovirus exposure and HLA in healthy donors. Study findings and constraints: A missense variant in DCLRE1C was later tied to TCR beta V- and J-gene trimming. For most TCR beta V segments, an earlier analysis put the productive rate at about 90% or about 30% of the time.

Amplification used 60 Vbeta primers and 13 Jbeta primers. Per the original methods: The count from a later analysis was about 80 million unique TCR beta chains, around 10 million of them shared. The repertoire was sequenced with immunoSEQ multiplex PCR; TCRdb's copy has only in-frame clones and lacks some. V, J and clone size derive from that table, while D and trimming were established from the DNA sequence. The sample has tens of thousands of clones; approximately 80% are singletons. Germline V lookup: CDR1 MNHEY, CDR2 SMNVEV (reference sequence). V lost 2 bases, J lost 4 bases, and 9 bases lay in between. The CDR3 loop spans 14 amino acids.

Source material: PBMCs. The chain joins TRBV27 to TRBJ2-1; no definite D call. The receptor was isolated from a man younger than 45 in good health and CMV-seronegative. The CDR3 nucleotides read TGTGCCAGCAGTTTAAAAACTATTTACAATGAGCAGTTCTTC. Translated: CASSLKTIYNEQFF.